The clone carrying this TCR beta chain came up a few times. Its specificity is unknown. This sample is part of a study of beta chain features in type 1 diabetes. Regarding the study as a whole: Researchers report that Type 1 diabetes patients had moderately but significantly shorter TCRB CDR3s across all four CD4+ subsets.

CD4+ naive, central memory, regulatory and stem cell-like memory cells were sorted via CD45RO/CCR7/CD25/CD127/CD95/CD27. TCRB transcripts that were expressed got sequenced, as all of the isolated RNA had been reverse transcribed. The method was immunoSEQ multiplex PCR; TCRdb's version includes in-frame clones alone and lacks a portion of them. The table has approximately 130,000 clones, around 16% seen once. This CDR3 is 15 amino acids long. Germline CDR1 and CDR2: SGDLS and YYNGEE. The V end lost 3 bases, the J end lost 4 bases, and 16 bases lay between the germline ends. V is TRBV9 and J is TRBJ2-5, with a possible D match to TRBD2 (6 bases). This sequence originates from a man between 18 and 29 years old with type 1 diabetes. Sequenced sample: central memory CD4+ T cells from blood. DNA of the CDR3: TGTGCCAGCAGCGCCCCGCTCGGGGGAGTAGAGACCCAGTACTTC. Translated, it gives CASSAPLGGVETQYF. Based on the CDR3 plus reference TRBV9 and TRBJ2-5, the full variable domain is DSGVTQTPKHLITATGQRVTLRCSPRSGDLSVYWYQQSLDQGLQFLIQYYNGEERAKGNILERFSAQQFPDLHSELNLSSLELGDSALYFCASSAPLGGVETQYFGPGTRLLVL.